The clone carrying this TCR beta chain has at least ten counts. Its antigen is not identified. A junction end diverges from the germline sequence, so it may reflect a read error. Arm-PCR of CDR3 regions with iRepertoire HTBI primers generated TCR beta libraries. A single record per CDR3 protein comes from TCRdb applying MiXCR to the multiplex PCR reads. This table holds hundreds of thousands of distinct CDR3 sequences, around 17% found once. The time point: newly diagnosed GD, antithyroid drugs for less than 3 months. From PBMCs, RNA was extracted and then used to make the TCR library. The data derive from a study of regulatory T cells in long-lasting Graves disease. Findings and limits, study-wide: Shared public clonotypes totalled about 2,600 in persistent patients, compared with approximately 970 in new patients.

The data also belong to a second study, concerning T cells in Graves' hyperthyroidism and ophthalmopathy.

The sequence derives from a woman in her twenties or thirties with Graves disease. This specimen was peripheral blood mononuclear cells (PBMCs), taken at new diagnosis, from a patient treated with antithyroid drugs.

CDR3 coding DNA: TGCGCCAGCAGCCAAGCTCGATCTGGGGATACGCAGTATTTT. Its protein product is CASSQARSGDTQYF. The V and J genes are TRBV7-2 and TRBJ2-3; unclear D gene. CDR1 and CDR2 from the germline V gene are SGHTA and FQGNSA. CDR3 size: 14 residues.